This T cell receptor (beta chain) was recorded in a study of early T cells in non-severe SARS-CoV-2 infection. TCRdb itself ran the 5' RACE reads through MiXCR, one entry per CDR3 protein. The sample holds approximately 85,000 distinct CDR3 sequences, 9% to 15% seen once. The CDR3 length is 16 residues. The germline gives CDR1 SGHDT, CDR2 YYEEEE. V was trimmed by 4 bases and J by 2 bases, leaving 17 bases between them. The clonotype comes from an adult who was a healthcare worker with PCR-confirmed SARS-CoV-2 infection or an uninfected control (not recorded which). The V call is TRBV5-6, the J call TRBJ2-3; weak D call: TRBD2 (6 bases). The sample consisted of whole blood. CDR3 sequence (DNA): TGTGCCAGCAGCCCGGAGGTCGGGGGTAACACAGATACGCAGTATTTT. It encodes CASSPEVGGNTDTQYF.